This T cell receptor beta chain was recorded in a study of CD8+ T cells in alopecia areata. As regards this clone: Its specificity is unknown.

Per germline, CDR1 MNHEY and CDR2 SVGAGI. Trimming left V 8 bases short and J 7 bases short, with 15 bases between. This CDR3 has 13 amino acids. As to treatment: oral pan-JAK inhibitor, 5-10 mg twice daily. Peripheral blood and lesional scalp punch biopsies were taken from alopecia areata patients. T lymphocytes (CD4+ and CD8+) were sorted from PBMCs. Extracted RNA was reverse transcribed, and the resulting cDNA served as sequencing template. The assay was immunoSEQ multiplex PCR, and TCRdb's table has in-frame clones only and misses some. The repertoire consists of approximately 150,000 clones, with roughly nine tenths occurring once and the leading ten covering around 13%. General study findings and limits: For patients receiving tofacitinib, scalp clonality and expanded CD8+ clones among the top 100 significantly decreased.

The origin of this receptor is a human donor with alopecia areata. This chain joins TRBV6-5 and TRBJ2-4; perhaps TRBD2 as D (6 bases). The specimen comprised CD8+ T cells sorted from blood, sampled at week 4, from a patient treated with tofacitinib. The DNA of the CDR3 is TGTGCCAGCTCTTCGGGACTTTTGAACATTCAGTACTTC. Amino acid sequence: CASSSGLLNIQYF.